These 15 T cell receptor beta chains share one sample of origin, sequenced in a study of T cell responses to AZD1222 COVID-19 vaccine. Clones were read by immunoSEQ multiplex PCR, and TCRdb kept only the in-frame ones, dropping some. The sample has around 200,000 clones; 85% to 95% are singletons. This sample comprised peripheral blood, obtained 28 days after the second dose of the MenACWY control vaccine. The source is an adult who received the MenACWY meningococcal vaccine as a control.

The V call is TRBV6-4, the J call TRBJ1-6, with 8 positions matching TRBD1. Germline values: CDR1 MRHNA, CDR2 SNTAGT. V shed 4 bases and J 10 bases; nucleotides not matched to a gene: 6. The CDR3 has 14 amino acids. In DNA, the CDR3 is TGTGCCAGCAGTGCCCGGACAGGGAGATCACCCCTCCACTTT. This codes for CASSARTGRSPLHF.

This clone was counted once. J is TRBJ1-1 and V is TRBV5-1; no definite D call. The CDR3 consists of 15 residues. Germline V gives CDR1 SGHRS, CDR2 YFSETQ. V lost 5 bases to trimming and J lost 1 base, with 15 bases between them. CDR3 residues: CASRRVEAENTEAFF. Here the CDR3 DNA reads TGCGCCAGCAGGCGGGTTGAGGCGGAGAACACTGAAGCTTTCTTT.

The V call is TRBV9, the J call TRBJ2-1, with D tentatively TRBD2 (6 bases). This CDR3 spans 17 amino acids. Germline V lookup: CDR1 SGDLS, CDR2 YYNGEE. Trimming pared 4 bases from V and 3 bases from J, leaving 20 bases between. The CDR3 DNA reads TGTGCCAGCAGCTTCTCACCTCTCGGCGGGGTCTACAATGAGCAGTTCTTC. Translated, it gives CASSFSPLGGVYNEQFF.

This clone was counted once. The rearrangement uses TRBV3-1 (or the pseudogene TRBV3-2) and TRBJ1-1; 7 nucleotides line up with TRBD1. The CDR3 is 14 residues long. From germline, CDR1 is LGHDT and CDR2 YNNKEL (reference sequence). The V segment lost 6 bases and the J segment 0 bases; nucleotides outside the gene matches: 4. CDR3 amino acids: CASSETGMNTEAFF. The CDR3 DNA is TGTGCCAGCAGTGAGACAGGGATGAACACTGAAGCTTTCTTT.

This chain uses TRBV5-6 with TRBJ1-2; 7 bases map to TRBD1. With V trimmed by 5 bases and J by 7 bases, 8 bases remained unmatched. CDR1 and CDR2 (germline): SGHDT, YYEEEE. This CDR3 has 13 residues. For the CDR3, the DNA is TGTGCCAGCAGATCCGACAGGGCGGGTGGCTACACCTTC. It codes for CASRSDRAGGYTF.

The CDR3 DNA reads as TGTGCCAGCAGCCCTATCACAGGGATTGATGGCTACACCTTC. Protein: CASSPITGIDGYTF. The chain combines TRBV7-8 with TRBJ1-2; D is possibly TRBD1 (6 bases). Germline CDR1 is SGHVS and CDR2 is FQNEAQ. Trimming took off 5 bases at V and 6 bases at J, with 16 bases between the two ends. CDR3 length equals 14 residues.

The chain has TRBV18 and TRBJ2-7; 7 nucleotides line up with TRBD1. The CDR3 consists of 15 residues. J lost 2 bases, V lost 3 bases, and 7 bases had no gene match. CDR1 is KGHSH and CDR2 is LQKENI in the germline V gene. The DNA of the CDR3 is TGTGCCAGCTCACCTGAGACAGGGACCACCTACGAGCAGTACTTC. Translated, it gives CASSPETGTTYEQYF.

V and J are TRBV12-5 and TRBJ1-2, with D possibly TRBD1 on 6 matching bases. The CDR3 consists of 16 residues. From germline, CDR1 is LGHNT and CDR2 FRNRAP. The germline V and J ends were trimmed by 0 bases and 2 bases, with 13 bases remaining between them. CDR3: CASGLVPNRENYGYTF. CDR3 sequence (DNA): TGTGCTAGTGGTTTGGTACCTAACAGGGAAAACTATGGCTACACCTTC.

The chain links TRBV19 to TRBJ1-3; D is unclear. The germline CDR1 and CDR2 sequences are LNHDA and SQIVND (reference sequence). CDR3 length equals 14 residues. The V end was cut by 4 bases, the J end by 1 base, with 8 bases between. The CDR3 protein is CASSTRESGNTIYF. Here the CDR3 DNA reads TGTGCCAGTAGTACTCGGGAATCTGGAAACACCATATATTTT. Together with reference TRBV19 and TRBJ1-3, the CDR3 gives the full variable domain: DGGITQSPKYLFRKEGQNVTLSCEQNLNHDAMYWYRQDPGQGLRLIYYSQIVNDFQKGDIAEGYSVSREKKESFPLTVTSAQKNPTAFYLCASSTRESGNTIYFGEGSWLTVV.

The chain employs TRBV11-3 and TRBJ2-7; TRBD1 matches at 9 bases. The junction had 6 bases not matched to a gene; V was cut back by 5 bases and J by 1 base. CDR1 is SGHNT, CDR2 YENEEA, per germline. The CDR3 has 15 residues. In nucleotides, the CDR3 is TGTGCCAGCAGCCTCGGGACAGGGCTTTCCTACGAGCAGTACTTC. Residues: CASSLGTGLSYEQYF.

This clone is a singleton in its sample. The chain recombines TRBV29-1 with TRBJ2-3; TRBD2 matches 8 bases. Trimming took 3 bases from V and 7 from J; bases not matched to a gene: 9. The V gene's germline CDR1 is SQVTM and CDR2 ANQGSEA. CDR3 length: 14 residues. CDR3 coding DNA: TGCAGCGTTGATCCTCAGAGCGGGGGATATACGCAGTATTTT. Translation gives CSVDPQSGGYTQYF.

The genes are TRBV19 and TRBJ1-1; D is unclear. V shed 3 bases and J shed 0 bases, with 11 bases lying between them. The CDR3 extends over 15 amino acids. Per the germline V gene, CDR1 is LNHDA and CDR2 is SQIVND (reference sequence). The CDR3 reads CASSMRGFMNTEAFF. The CDR3 nucleotides read TGTGCCAGTAGTATGAGAGGTTTTATGAACACTGAAGCTTTCTTT.

The chain combines TRBV6-5 with TRBJ2-7; 12 bases map to TRBD1. V trimming: 6 bases; J trimming: 4 bases; junction bases outside the gene matches: 7. CDR1 and CDR2 from the germline V gene are MNHEY and SVGAGI. The CDR3 is 15 amino acids. CDR3 sequence (DNA): TGTGCCAGCAGCGGGGGACAGGGGGCTAAGTACGAGCAGTACTTC. The encoded protein is CASSGGQGAKYEQYF.

V usage is TRBV6-1 and J usage is TRBJ1-5, with D possibly matching TRBD1 (5 bases). The CDR3 consists of 14 residues. The V end lost 0 bases, the J end lost 9 bases, and 12 bases lay between the germline ends. CDR1 and CDR2 (germline): MNHNS, SASEGT. CDR3 protein: CASSEASGTRPQHF. DNA for the CDR3: TGTGCCAGCAGTGAAGCTTCAGGGACGCGGCCCCAGCATTTT.

The chain employs TRBV2 and TRBJ2-2, with 10 bases lining up with TRBD1. The CDR3 consists of 14 residues. Germline CDR1 is SNHLY and CDR2 is FYNNEI. V lost 4 bases, J lost 5 bases, and 1 base stayed unmatched. CDR3: CASSGGQGTGELFF. The CDR3 DNA follows: TGTGCCAGCAGTGGGGGACAGGGGACCGGGGAGCTGTTTTTT.